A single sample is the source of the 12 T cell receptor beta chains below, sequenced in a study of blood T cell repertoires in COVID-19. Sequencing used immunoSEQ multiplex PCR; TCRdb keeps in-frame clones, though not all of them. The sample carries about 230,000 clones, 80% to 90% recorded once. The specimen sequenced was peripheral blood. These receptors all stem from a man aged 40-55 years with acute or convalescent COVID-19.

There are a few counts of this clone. CDR3 in amino acids: CASSLRTGSGNQPQHF. CDR3 sequence (DNA): TGTGCCAGCAGCCTAAGGACAGGGAGCGGGAATCAGCCCCAGCATTTT. The chain couples TRBV28 to TRBJ1-5; 8 bases fit TRBD1. The CDR3 totals 16 residues. Germline V gives CDR1 MDHEN, CDR2 SYDVKM. After removal of 6 bases from V and 4 bases from J, the junction contained 11 bases not matched to a gene.

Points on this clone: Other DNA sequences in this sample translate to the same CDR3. The chain's CDR3 is CATRQGANTEAFF. The CDR3 DNA reads as TGTGCCACCCGACAGGGTGCGAACACTGAAGCTTTCTTT. The chain couples TRBV10-3 to TRBJ1-1; 7 positions agree with TRBD1. There are 13 residues in the CDR3. Germline CDR1 and CDR2: ENHRY and SYGVKD. The V and J ends lost 10 bases and 1 base, in that order; junction bases with no gene match: 6.

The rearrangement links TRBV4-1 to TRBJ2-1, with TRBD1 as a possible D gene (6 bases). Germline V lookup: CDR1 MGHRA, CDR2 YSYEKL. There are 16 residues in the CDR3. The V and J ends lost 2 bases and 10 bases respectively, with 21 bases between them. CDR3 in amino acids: CASSQTGGARVSEQFF. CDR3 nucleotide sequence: TGCGCCAGCAGCCAAACTGGGGGCGCGAGGGTCAGCGAGCAGTTCTTC.

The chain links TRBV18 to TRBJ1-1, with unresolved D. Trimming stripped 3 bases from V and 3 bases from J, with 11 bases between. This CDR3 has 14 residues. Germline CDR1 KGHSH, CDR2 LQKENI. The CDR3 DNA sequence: TGTGCCAGCTCACCCCTTACCGGGGACACTGAAGCTTTCTTT. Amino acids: CASSPLTGDTEAFF.

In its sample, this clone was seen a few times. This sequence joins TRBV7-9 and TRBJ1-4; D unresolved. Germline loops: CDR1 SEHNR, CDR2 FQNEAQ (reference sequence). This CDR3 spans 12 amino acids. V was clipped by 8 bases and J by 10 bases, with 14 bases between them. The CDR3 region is CASGLLGGKLFF. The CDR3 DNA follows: TGTGCCAGCGGGCTTCTAGGAGGAAAACTGTTTTTT.

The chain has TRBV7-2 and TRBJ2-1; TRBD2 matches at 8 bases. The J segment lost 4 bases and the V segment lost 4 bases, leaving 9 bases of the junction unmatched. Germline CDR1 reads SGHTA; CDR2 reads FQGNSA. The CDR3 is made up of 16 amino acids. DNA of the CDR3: TGTGCCAGCAGCTCTCGGGGGAGCGGGGGATACAATGAGCAGTTCTTC. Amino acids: CASSSRGSGGYNEQFF.

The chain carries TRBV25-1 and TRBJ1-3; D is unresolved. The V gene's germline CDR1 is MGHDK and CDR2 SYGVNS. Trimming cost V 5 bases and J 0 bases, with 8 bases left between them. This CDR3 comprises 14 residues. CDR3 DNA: TGTGCCAGCAGTCCCCAGATCTCTGGAAACACCATATATTTT. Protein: CASSPQISGNTIYF.

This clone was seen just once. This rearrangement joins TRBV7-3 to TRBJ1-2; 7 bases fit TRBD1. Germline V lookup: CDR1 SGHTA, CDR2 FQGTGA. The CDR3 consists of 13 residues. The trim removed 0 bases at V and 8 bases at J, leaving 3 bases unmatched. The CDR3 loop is CASSLTGGQGYTF. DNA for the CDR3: TGTGCCAGCAGCTTAACAGGGGGCCAGGGCTACACCTTC.

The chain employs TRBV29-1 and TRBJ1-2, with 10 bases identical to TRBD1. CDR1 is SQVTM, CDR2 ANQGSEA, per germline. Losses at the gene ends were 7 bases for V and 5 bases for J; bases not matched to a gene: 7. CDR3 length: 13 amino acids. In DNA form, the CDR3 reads TGCAGCGCCCTGGGACAGGGGAAGTATGGCTACACCTTC. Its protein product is CSALGQGKYGYTF.

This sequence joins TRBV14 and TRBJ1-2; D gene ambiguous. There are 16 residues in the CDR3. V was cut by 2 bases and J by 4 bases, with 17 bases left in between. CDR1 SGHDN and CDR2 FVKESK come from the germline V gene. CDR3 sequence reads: CASSQTLTRGGYGYTF. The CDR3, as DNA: TGTGCCAGCAGCCAAACCCTCACACGGGGAGGCTATGGCTACACCTTC.

The CDR3 region is CASGLGQGARGYTF. The CDR3 bases are TGTGCTAGTGGTTTGGGACAGGGGGCGCGAGGCTACACCTTC. The chain links TRBV12-5 to TRBJ1-2, with TRBD1 matching over 10 bases. Looked up from germline, CDR1 is LGHNT and CDR2 is FRNRAP. The CDR3 is 14 amino acids. J lost 8 bases, V lost 1 base, and 4 bases had no gene match. Full variable domain (missing parts from reference TRBV12-5 and TRBJ1-2): DARVTQTPRHKVTEMGQEVTMRCQPILGHNTVFWYRQTMMQGLELLAYFRNRAPLDDSGMPKDRFSAEMPDATLATLKIQPSEPRDSAVYFCASGLGQGARGYTFGSGTRLTVV.

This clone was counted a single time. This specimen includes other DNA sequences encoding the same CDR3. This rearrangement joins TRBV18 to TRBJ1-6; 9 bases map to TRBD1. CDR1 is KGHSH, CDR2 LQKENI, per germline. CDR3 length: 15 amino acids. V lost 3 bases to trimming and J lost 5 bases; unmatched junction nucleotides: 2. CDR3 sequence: CASSPGTGNNSPLHF. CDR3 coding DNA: TGTGCCAGCTCACCCGGGACAGGGAATAATTCACCCCTCCACTTT.